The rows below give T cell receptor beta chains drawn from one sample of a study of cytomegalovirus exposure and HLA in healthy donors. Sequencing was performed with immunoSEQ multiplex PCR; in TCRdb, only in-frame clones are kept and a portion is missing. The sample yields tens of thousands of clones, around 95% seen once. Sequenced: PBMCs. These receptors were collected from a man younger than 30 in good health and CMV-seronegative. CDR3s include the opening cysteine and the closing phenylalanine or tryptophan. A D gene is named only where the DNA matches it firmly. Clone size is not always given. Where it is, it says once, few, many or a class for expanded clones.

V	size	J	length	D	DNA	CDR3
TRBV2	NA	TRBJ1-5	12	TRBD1	TGTGCCAGCGGGACAGGGAATCAGCCCCAGCATTTT	CASGTGNQPQHF
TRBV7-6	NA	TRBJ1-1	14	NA	TGTGCCAGCAGCCCTCTCCAGGTGAACACTGAAGCTTTCTTT	CASSPLQVNTEAFF
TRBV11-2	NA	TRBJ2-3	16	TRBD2	TGTGCCAGCAGCTTAGGTTCTAGCGGGATAGCAGATACGCAGTATTTT	CASSLGSSGIADTQYF
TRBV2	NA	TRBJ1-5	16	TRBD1	TGTGCCAGCAGTGTAGGGGGCTCTGAGAGCAATCAGCCCCAGCATTTT	CASSVGGSESNQPQHF
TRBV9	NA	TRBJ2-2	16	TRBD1	TGTGCCAGCAGCGTCACTATGGACAGGGCCGGCGGGGAGCTGTTTTTT	CASSVTMDRAGGELFF
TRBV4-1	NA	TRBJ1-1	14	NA	TGCGCCAGCAGCCAAGAGCAGGGGAACACTGAAGCTTTCTTT	CASSQEQGNTEAFF
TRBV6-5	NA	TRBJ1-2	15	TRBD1	TGTGCCAGCAGTTACTCTCGACAGGGGGTCTATGGCTACACCTTC	CASSYSRQGVYGYTF
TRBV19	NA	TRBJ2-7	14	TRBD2	TGTGCCAGTAGTTCACTAGCGGAAGGACGGGAGCAGTACTTC	CASSSLAEGREQYF
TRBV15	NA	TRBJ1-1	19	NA	TGTGCCACCAGCAGATCCTTGCCGGGGTCCTTCGACGACAACACTGAAGCTTTCTTT	CATSRSLPGSFDDNTEAFF
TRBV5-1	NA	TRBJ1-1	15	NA	TGCGCCAGCAGCTTGGAAGGGGCCAAAAACACTGAAGCTTTCTTT	CASSLEGAKNTEAFF
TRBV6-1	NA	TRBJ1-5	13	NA	TGTGCCAGCAGAGGGACATCTAATCAGCCCCAGCATTTT	CASRGTSNQPQHF
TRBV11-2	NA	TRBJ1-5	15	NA	TGTGCCAGCAGCTTAGGCAGACATGATCGCCAGCCCCAGCATTTT	CASSLGRHDRQPQHF
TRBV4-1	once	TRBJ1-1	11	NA	TGCGCCAGCAGCCAGGCATTCGAAGCTTTCTTT	CASSQAFEAFF
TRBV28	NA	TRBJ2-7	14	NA	TGTGCCAGCAGTCTCGATTGGGGTCCGGGGGAGCAGTACTTC	CASSLDWGPGEQYF
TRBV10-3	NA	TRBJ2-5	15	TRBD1	TGTGCCATCAGCCCAGGACAGGGGGCGGGGGAGACCCAGTACTTC	CAISPGQGAGETQYF
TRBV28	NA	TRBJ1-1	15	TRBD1	TGTGCCAGCAGTTCTCGGGACAGGGGGCCTTATGTTGCTTTCTTT	CASSSRDRGPYVAFF
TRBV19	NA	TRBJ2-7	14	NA	TGTGCCAGTAGCAGATCGACTCCAGGGGACGAGCAGTACTTC	CASSRSTPGDEQYF
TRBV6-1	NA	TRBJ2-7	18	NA	TGTGCCAGCAGTGAAGACCTCCTCACCTACGATTCCAGGTACGAGCAGTACTTC	CASSEDLLTYDSRYEQYF
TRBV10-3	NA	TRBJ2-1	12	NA	TGTGCCATCAGTGTCGAGAGGTATGAGCAGTTCTTC	CAISVERYEQFF
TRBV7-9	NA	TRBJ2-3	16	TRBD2	TGTGCCAGCAGCCCGGGACTAGCGGACTTCACAGATACGCAGTATTTT	CASSPGLADFTDTQYF
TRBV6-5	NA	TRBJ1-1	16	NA	TGTGCCAGCAGTTACTCGGGGGGGTTCATGAACACTGAAGCTTTCTTT	CASSYSGGFMNTEAFF
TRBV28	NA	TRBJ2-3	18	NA	TGTGCCAGCAGTCCCCCCCCAACACACGGGTCCGAACCAGATACGCAGTATTTT	CASSPPPTHGSEPDTQYF
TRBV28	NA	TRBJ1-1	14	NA	TGTGCCAGCAGTTCCGCGGAATCTAACACTGAAGCTTTCTTT	CASSSAESNTEAFF
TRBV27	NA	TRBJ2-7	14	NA	TGTGCCAGCAGTTTAACCAGGGCCTCCTACGAGCAGTACTTC	CASSLTRASYEQYF
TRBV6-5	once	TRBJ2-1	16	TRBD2	TGTGCCAGCAGTTACGCCACTAGCGGGAGAAGCAATGAGCAGTTCTTC	CASSYATSGRSNEQFF
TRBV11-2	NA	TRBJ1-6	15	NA	TGTGCCAGCAGCATAATCAGGGGCCCGGGTTCACCCCTCCACTTT	CASSIIRGPGSPLHF
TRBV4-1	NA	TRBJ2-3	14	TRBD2	TGCGCCAGCAGCCACCATGGACTAGCGGAGATGCAGTATTTT	CASSHHGLAEMQYF
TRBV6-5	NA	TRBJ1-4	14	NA	TGTGCCAGCAGCCAACAGCCTTTTAATGAAAAACTGTTTTTT	CASSQQPFNEKLFF
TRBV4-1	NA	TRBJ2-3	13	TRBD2	TGCGCCAGCAGGAGTAGCGGGATAGATACGCAGTATTTT	CASRSSGIDTQYF
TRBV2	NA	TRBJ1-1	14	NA	TGTGCCAGCAGTGGGTTCACAGGGAAGACTGAAGCTTTCTTT	CASSGFTGKTEAFF
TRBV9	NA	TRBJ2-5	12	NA	TGTGCCAGCTCTGAGGATGAAGAGACCCAGTACTTC	CASSEDEETQYF
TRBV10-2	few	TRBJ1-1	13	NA	TGCGCCAGCAGTGTAGAAGGGGACACTGAAGCTTTCTTT	CASSVEGDTEAFF
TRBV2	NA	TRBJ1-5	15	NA	TGTGCCAGCAGGGGGGGACCGGTGAGCAATCAGCCCCAGCATTTT	CASRGGPVSNQPQHF
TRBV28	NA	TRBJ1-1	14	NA	TGTGCCAGCAGTTTATCTTCGATCAGGACTGAAGCTTTCTTT	CASSLSSIRTEAFF
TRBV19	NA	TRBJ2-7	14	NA	TGTGCCAGTCGTGGGGGCGGGGGCTCCTACGAGCAGTACTTC	CASRGGGGSYEQYF
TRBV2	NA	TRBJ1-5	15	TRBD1	TGTGCCAGCAGTGAATACAGGGGTTCTAATCAGCCCCAGCATTTT	CASSEYRGSNQPQHF
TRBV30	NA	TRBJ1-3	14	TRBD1	TGTGCCTGGGGAACAGGGGATTCTGGAAACACCATATATTTT	CAWGTGDSGNTIYF
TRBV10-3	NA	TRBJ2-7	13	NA	TGTGCCATCAGTGGACTCTGGGGGGAAGAGCAGTACTTC	CAISGLWGEEQYF
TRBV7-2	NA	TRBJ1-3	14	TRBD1	TGTGCCAGCAGCTCGAGACAGGGGGCAAACACCATATATTTT	CASSSRQGANTIYF
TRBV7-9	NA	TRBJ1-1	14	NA	TGTGCCAGCAGCGGCATCAGGAATAACACTGAAGCTTTCTTT	CASSGIRNNTEAFF
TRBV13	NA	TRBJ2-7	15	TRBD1	TGTGCCAGCAGCTCGTACGGGACAGGGGGCGGCGAGCAGTACTTC	CASSSYGTGGGEQYF
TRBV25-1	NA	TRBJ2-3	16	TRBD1	TGTGCCAGCAGTGAATGGCGGGACAGGGAGGCAGATACGCAGTATTTT	CASSEWRDREADTQYF
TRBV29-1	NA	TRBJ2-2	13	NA	TGCAGCGTTGCGGAGGACGGCACCGGGGAGCTGTTTTTT	CSVAEDGTGELFF
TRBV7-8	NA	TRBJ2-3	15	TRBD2	TGTGCCAGCAGTTCACGCGGGAGGGCCCCAGATACGCAGTATTTT	CASSSRGRAPDTQYF
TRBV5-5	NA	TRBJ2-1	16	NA	TGTGCCAGCAGCCCCCGGCGGGGCGGGTCCTACAATGAGCAGTTCTTC	CASSPRRGGSYNEQFF
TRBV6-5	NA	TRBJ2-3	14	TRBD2	TGTGCCAGCAGTGACGGACTAGCGGGAGATACGCAGTATTTT	CASSDGLAGDTQYF
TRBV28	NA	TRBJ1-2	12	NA	TGTGCCTCAACGGGACAAGTCTATGGCTACACCTTC	CASTGQVYGYTF
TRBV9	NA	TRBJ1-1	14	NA	TGTGCCAGCAGCGTAACACAAATGAACACTGAAGCTTTCTTT	CASSVTQMNTEAFF
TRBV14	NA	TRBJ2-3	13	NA	TGTGCCAGCAGCCGAATCGGTTTAGTTGGGCAGTATTTT	CASSRIGLVGQYF
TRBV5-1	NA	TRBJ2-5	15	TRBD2	TGCGCCAGCAGATCCGGGACTAGCGAAAAAGAGACCCAGTACTTC	CASRSGTSEKETQYF
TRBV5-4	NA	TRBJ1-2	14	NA	TGTGCCAGCAGCTTGGACATGGGAGAATATGGCTACACCTTC	CASSLDMGEYGYTF
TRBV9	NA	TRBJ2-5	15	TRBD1	TGTGCCAGCAGCGTAGAAGGACAGGTCCAAGAGACCCAGTACTTC	CASSVEGQVQETQYF
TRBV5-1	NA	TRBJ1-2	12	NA	TGCGCCAGCAGCCCCAGTAACTATGGCTACACCTTC	CASSPSNYGYTF
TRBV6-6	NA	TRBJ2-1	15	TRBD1	TGTGCCAGCAGTTGGGGGACAGACCCCTACAATGAGCAGTTCTTC	CASSWGTDPYNEQFF